This is a list of T cell receptor beta chains from one sample in a study of blood T cell repertoires in COVID-19. The assay was immunoSEQ multiplex PCR, and TCRdb's table has in-frame clones only and misses some. The sample has about 180,000 clones; 84% are singletons. The specimen sequenced was peripheral blood. Every receptor here comes from a man aged 18 to 29 with active or convalescent COVID-19. The CDR3 runs from the conserved cysteine through the conserved F or W. A D gene is named only where the DNA matches it firmly. Some rows mark clone size as missing; the rest say once, few, many or name a class of expanded clone.

v_gene	len	j_gene	abundance	d_gene	CDR3aa	CDR3nt
TRBV28	14	TRBJ2-7	.	TRBD1	CASSSTGGIYEQYF	TGTGCCAGCAGTTCGACAGGGGGCATTTACGAGCAGTACTTC
TRBV9	14	TRBJ1-2	once	.	CASSVVRQVDGYTF	TGTGCCAGCAGCGTAGTAAGGCAGGTGGATGGCTACACCTTC
TRBV19	12	TRBJ1-4	.	.	CASRGLNEKLFF	TGTGCCAGTAGGGGCTTAAATGAAAAACTGTTTTTT
TRBV5-1	15	TRBJ2-1	.	TRBD1	CASRIQGGPYNEQFF	TGCGCCAGCAGAATACAGGGGGGCCCCTACAATGAGCAGTTCTTC
TRBV30	14	TRBJ1-5	.	.	CAWSYRGPYQPQHF	TGTGCCTGGAGTTACCGGGGTCCTTATCAGCCCCAGCATTTT
TRBV21-1	14	TRBJ2-4	.	.	CASSPRGAKNIQYF	TGTGCCAGCAGCCCCAGGGGGGCCAAAAACATTCAGTACTTC
TRBV6-1	15	TRBJ2-3	.	.	CASSELQPATDTQYF	TGTGCCAGCAGTGAACTACAGCCAGCCACAGATACGCAGTATTTT
TRBV3-1/TRBV3-2	14	TRBJ1-4	.	.	CASSQGLLVEKLFF	TGTGCCAGCAGCCAAGGGCTCCTGGTTGAAAAACTGTTTTTT
TRBV6-5	14	TRBJ2-7	.	.	CASSYGPTRGEQYF	TGTGCCAGCAGTTACGGACCGACCAGGGGCGAGCAGTACTTC
TRBV5-4	16	TRBJ2-3	.	.	CASSPQLVTSTDTQYF	TGTGCCAGCAGCCCACAACTAGTCACTAGCACAGATACGCAGTATTTT
TRBV4-1	14	TRBJ2-5	.	TRBD1	CASSQAGTGETQYF	TGCGCCAGCAGCCAAGCAGGGACAGGAGAGACCCAGTACTTC
TRBV6-2/TRBV6-3	15	TRBJ2-7	.	TRBD1	CASSDGTGGRYEQYF	TGTGCCAGCAGTGACGGGACAGGGGGTAGGTACGAGCAGTACTTC
TRBV5-1	15	TRBJ2-1	.	TRBD1	CASSRDRVSYNEQFF	TGCGCCAGCAGTAGGGACAGGGTGTCCTACAATGAGCAGTTCTTC
TRBV5-4	15	TRBJ2-3	.	.	CASSSQGIPTDTQYF	TGTGCCAGCAGCTCCCAGGGGATCCCCACAGATACGCAGTATTTT
TRBV29-1	12	TRBJ1-1	once	TRBD1	CSVGTGDTEAFF	TGCAGCGTTGGGACAGGAGACACTGAAGCTTTCTTT
TRBV2	15	TRBJ2-7	.	TRBD1	CASSPLTGASYEQYF	TGTGCCAGCAGTCCACTGACAGGGGCCAGCTACGAGCAGTACTTC
TRBV6-2/TRBV6-3	17	TRBJ2-1	.	TRBD2	CASSSASGGSSYNEQFF	TGTGCCAGCAGTTCGGCTAGCGGAGGGAGCTCCTACAATGAGCAGTTCTTC
TRBV7-2	15	TRBJ1-1	.	.	CASSLATGWGTEAFF	TGTGCCAGCAGCTTAGCGACAGGCTGGGGGACTGAAGCTTTCTTT
TRBV7-2	16	TRBJ2-7	once	TRBD2	CASSPPSGRLLGEQYF	TGTGCCAGCAGCCCTCCTAGCGGGAGACTCCTGGGCGAGCAGTACTTC
TRBV5-1	16	TRBJ2-2	.	.	CASSLGQNQDTGELFF	TGCGCCAGCAGCTTGGGTCAGAACCAGGACACCGGGGAGCTGTTTTTT
TRBV6-5	16	TRBJ1-1	.	.	CASSSAHGGRWTEAFF	TGTGCCAGCAGTTCCGCGCACGGGGGGCGTTGGACTGAAGCTTTCTTT
TRBV7-2	17	TRBJ2-6	.	.	CASSFRGRDSGANVLTF	TGTGCCAGCAGCTTTAGGGGGCGGGACTCTGGGGCCAACGTCCTGACTTTC
TRBV6-5	12	TRBJ2-2	once	.	CASRRNTGELFF	TGTGCCAGCAGGAGGAACACCGGGGAGCTGTTTTTT
TRBV5-1	15	TRBJ2-2	.	TRBD2	CASSLGTGRTGELFF	TGCGCCAGCAGCTTGGGAACCGGGAGGACCGGGGAGCTGTTTTTT
TRBV25-1	16	TRBJ2-5	.	TRBD2	CASSEGGRVSSETQYF	TGTGCCAGCAGTGAAGGCGGGAGAGTCAGTTCCGAGACCCAGTACTTC
TRBV4-3	16	TRBJ2-7	.	.	CASSQDVAGRGREQYF	TGCGCCAGCAGCCAAGACGTCGCGGGGAGAGGGAGGGAGCAGTACTTC
TRBV7-2	12	TRBJ2-1	.	.	CASSLVGNEQFF	TGTGCCAGTTCACTAGTGGGCAATGAGCAGTTCTTC
TRBV19	17	TRBJ1-6	.	.	CASSIGQRGSYNSPLHF	TGTGCCAGTAGTATAGGGCAACGCGGCTCCTATAATTCACCCCTCCACTTT
TRBV5-1	15	TRBJ2-2	.	TRBD1	CASSVGTGATGELFF	TGCGCCAGCAGTGTCGGGACAGGGGCCACCGGGGAGCTGTTTTTT
TRBV7-8	17	TRBJ2-1	.	TRBD2	CASSLRATSGPYNEQFF	TGTGCCAGCAGCTTGAGGGCGACTAGCGGGCCGTACAATGAGCAGTTCTTC
TRBV6-5	14	TRBJ1-5	.	.	CASSYSRSNQPQHF	TGTGCCAGCAGTTACAGTCGGAGCAATCAGCCCCAGCATTTT
TRBV21-1	12	TRBJ1-1	.	.	CASLTEDTEAFF	TGTGCCAGTTTGACAGAGGACACTGAAGCTTTCTTT
TRBV6-6	14	TRBJ2-7	.	TRBD2	CASSYSIAGYEQYF	TGTGCCAGCAGTTACTCGATAGCGGGCTACGAGCAGTACTTC
TRBV6-5	15	TRBJ2-2	.	TRBD2	CASSYGLGNTGELFF	TGTGCCAGCAGTTATGGACTAGGAAACACCGGGGAGCTGTTTTTT
TRBV5-1	18	TRBJ2-5	.	.	CASSLASGVGAQGETQYF	TGCGCCAGCAGCTTGGCCAGTGGCGTGGGGGCCCAGGGTGAGACCCAGTACTTC
TRBV7-2	16	TRBJ2-1	.	TRBD2	CASSFAASGGYNEQFF	TGTGCCAGCAGCTTCGCCGCTAGCGGGGGGTACAATGAGCAGTTCTTC
TRBV2	16	TRBJ2-2	.	.	CASSEKAGVGTGELFF	TGTGCCAGCAGTGAAAAGGCAGGGGTGGGGACCGGGGAGCTGTTTTTT
TRBV6-6	16	TRBJ1-6	.	.	CASSYSRNGGNSPLHF	TGTGCCAGCAGTTACAGCAGGAACGGCGGGAATTCACCCCTCCACTTT
TRBV3-1/TRBV3-2	12	TRBJ1-2	.	TRBD1	CASSQETGGYTF	TGTGCCAGCAGCCAAGAGACAGGGGGCTACACCTTC
TRBV18	15	TRBJ2-5	.	TRBD1	CASSLPTGARETQYF	TGTGCCAGCTCACTCCCGACAGGGGCGCGGGAGACCCAGTACTTC
TRBV19	13	TRBJ1-5	once	TRBD1	CANWDRDHQPQHF	TGTGCCAATTGGGACAGGGATCATCAGCCCCAGCATTTT
TRBV19	18	TRBJ2-1	.	TRBD2	CASSRGGLALSSYNEQFF	TGTGCCAGTAGTAGGGGGGGACTAGCCCTAAGCTCCTACAATGAGCAGTTCTTC
TRBV3-1/TRBV3-2	13	TRBJ1-2	.	.	CASSRRGNYGYTF	TGTGCCAGCAGCCGCAGGGGCAACTATGGCTACACCTTC
TRBV7-9	15	TRBJ2-7	.	TRBD1	CASSLAGTGSYEQYF	TGTGCCAGCAGTCTAGCCGGGACAGGATCCTACGAGCAGTACTTC
TRBV10-3	16	TRBJ2-7	many	.	CAISESGGDSSYEQYF	TGTGCCATCAGTGAGTCGGGGGGAGACTCCTCCTACGAGCAGTACTTC
TRBV9	14	TRBJ2-3	few	TRBD2	CASSIGLASDTQYF	TGTGCCAGCAGCATAGGACTAGCGTCCGATACGCAGTATTTT
TRBV6-1	16	TRBJ1-6	.	.	CASSGHPGAVNSPLHF	TGTGCCAGCAGTGGACATCCAGGGGCTGTTAATTCACCCCTCCACTTT
TRBV5-1	15	TRBJ2-1	once	TRBD2	CASSLALAGGNEQFF	TGCGCCAGCAGCTTGGCTCTAGCGGGGGGCAATGAGCAGTTCTTC
TRBV15	14	TRBJ1-1	.	.	CATSRDHAAAEAFF	TGTGCCACCAGCAGAGATCATGCGGCAGCTGAAGCTTTCTTT
TRBV19	15	TRBJ2-1	once	TRBD1	CASSIGPTGGQEQFF	TGTGCCAGTAGTATAGGCCCTACAGGGGGCCAAGAGCAGTTCTTC
TRBV15	19	TRBJ2-7	.	TRBD1	CATSRGEVDRWFSTYEQYF	TGTGCCACCAGCAGAGGAGAGGTGGACAGGTGGTTTTCTACCTACGAGCAGTACTTC
TRBV6-5	14	TRBJ1-2	.	.	CASSYSRGRDGYTF	TGTGCCAGCAGTTACTCGAGAGGGCGGGACGGCTACACCTTC
TRBV6-2/TRBV6-3	16	TRBJ2-2	.	.	CASSYSQDRYTGELFF	TGTGCCAGCAGTTACTCACAGGACCGTTACACCGGGGAGCTGTTTTTT
TRBV6-5	15	TRBJ2-7	.	TRBD2	CASNHLSGSRYEQYF	TGTGCCAGCAACCACCTTAGCGGGAGTCGCTACGAGCAGTACTTC
TRBV5-6	16	TRBJ2-1	.	.	CASSLAPGGAYNEQFF	TGTGCCAGCAGCTTGGCGCCAGGAGGTGCCTACAATGAGCAGTTCTTC